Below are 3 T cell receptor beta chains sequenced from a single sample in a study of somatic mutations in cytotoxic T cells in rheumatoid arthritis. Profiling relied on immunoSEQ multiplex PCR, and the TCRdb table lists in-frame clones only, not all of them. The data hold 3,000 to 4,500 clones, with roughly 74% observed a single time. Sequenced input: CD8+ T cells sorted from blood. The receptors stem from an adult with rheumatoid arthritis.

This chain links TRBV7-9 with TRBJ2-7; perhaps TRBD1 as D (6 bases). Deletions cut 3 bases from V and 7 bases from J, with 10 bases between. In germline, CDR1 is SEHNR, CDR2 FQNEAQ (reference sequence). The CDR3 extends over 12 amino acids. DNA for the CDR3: TGTGCCAGCAGCTTGCAGGGGTTAGAGCAGTACTTC. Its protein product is CASSLQGLEQYF.

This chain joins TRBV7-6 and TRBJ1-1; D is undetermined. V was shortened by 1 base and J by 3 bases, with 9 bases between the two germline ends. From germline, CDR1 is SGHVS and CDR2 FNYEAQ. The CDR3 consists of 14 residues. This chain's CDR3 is CASSLGSSHTEAFF. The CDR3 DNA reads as TGTGCCAGCAGCTTAGGTAGCAGTCACACTGAAGCTTTCTTT.

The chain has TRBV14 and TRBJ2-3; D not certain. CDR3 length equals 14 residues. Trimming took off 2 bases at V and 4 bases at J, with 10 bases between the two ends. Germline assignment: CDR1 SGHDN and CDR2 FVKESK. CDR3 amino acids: CASSQSAVSDTQYF. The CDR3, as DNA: TGTGCCAGCAGCCAATCGGCGGTCTCAGATACGCAGTATTTT. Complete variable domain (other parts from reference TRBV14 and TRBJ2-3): EAGVTQFPSHSVIEKGQTVTLRCDPISGHDNLYWYRRVMGKEIKFLLHFVKESKQDESGMPNNRFLAERTGGTYSTLKVQPAELEDSGVYFCASSQSAVSDTQYFGPGTRLTVL.